A single sample gave rise to the 10 T cell receptor beta chains below, sequenced in a study of blood T cells in healthy people across ages. PCR was performed a second time for roughly 7 to 12 cycles using a sample-barcoded 5' primer and a J-beta primer mix. A single record per CDR3 protein comes from TCRdb applying MiXCR to the 5' RACE reads. The sample comprises about 1,500,000 distinct CDR3 sequences, 28% of which are singletons, and around 7.7% rests with the top ten. Sequenced material: blood. Receptors originate from a woman aged 25 to 39 in good health.

This clonotype was seen ten or more times. Written as DNA, the CDR3 is TGCAGCGTCGAGGCAGATACGCAGTATTTT. This codes for CSVEADTQYF. The chain is built from TRBV29-1 and TRBJ2-3; D is unresolved. Germline V gene lookup returns CDR1 SQVTM and CDR2 ANQGSEA. This CDR3 has 10 residues. Between the trimmed V and J ends, which lost 6 bases and 4 bases, there was a span of 5 bases.

This chain's CDR3 is CASWQGSYEQFF. The CDR3 bases are TGTGCCAGCTGGCAGGGTAGCTATGAGCAGTTCTTC. This chain links TRBV25-1 with TRBJ2-1; tentatively, D is TRBD1 (5 bases). This CDR3 has 12 residues. The ends were cut back, 8 bases at V and 8 bases at J, with 13 bases in the middle. CDR1 and CDR2 from the germline V gene are MGHDK and SYGVNS.

This clonotype has a count of ten or more. This chain joins TRBV12-3 or TRBV12-4 and TRBJ2-5; 12 bases agree with TRBD2. CDR3 size: 14 residues. The trim removed 7 bases at V and 6 bases at J, leaving 6 bases unmatched. This CDR3 is CASTIGLAGKTQYF. The CDR3 DNA reads as TGTGCCAGCACAATTGGACTAGCGGGAAAGACCCAGTACTTC.

The genes are TRBV20-1 and TRBJ2-1; D remains unclear. The closer fit of TRBJ2-7 to the DNA end suggests the J call may be wrong. Germline V CDR1 and CDR2: DFQATT, SNEGSKA (reference sequence). The CDR3 consists of 14 residues. CDR3 bases: TGCAGTGCTAGAATGGGGATCTCCTACAATGAGCAGTACTTC. Its translation: CSARMGISYNEQYF.

The chain combines TRBV7-2 with TRBJ1-2; no definite D call. With 3 bases removed from V and 5 bases from J, the gap between germline ends came to 7 bases. The length of the CDR3 is 12 residues. Germline CDR1 SGHTA, CDR2 FQGNSA. In DNA form, the CDR3 reads TGTGCCAGCAGCTTCCTAACTTATGGCTACACCTTC. It translates to CASSFLTYGYTF.

The rearrangement uses TRBV29-1 and TRBJ2-5; 7 bases match TRBD2. The CDR3 is made up of 16 amino acids. V shed 3 bases and J 5 bases; nucleotides not matched to a gene: 15. Germline lookup yields CDR1 SQVTM and CDR2 ANQGSEA. Here the CDR3 DNA reads TGCAGCGTTGAGTCTCGTGGCGGGAGTGGCAGGGAGACCCAGTACTTC. It translates to CSVESRGGSGRETQYF.

V gene TRBV7-3 combines with J gene TRBJ2-3; 9 positions match TRBD2. After removal of 0 bases from V and 4 bases from J, the junction contained 8 bases not matched to a gene. This CDR3 spans 17 amino acids. Germline CDR1 is SGHTA and CDR2 is FQGTGA. In nucleotides, the CDR3 is TGTGCCAGCAGCTTAACGTCCCAGCGGGGGGTTCCAGATACGCAGTATTTT. Its protein is CASSLTSQRGVPDTQYF.

The rearrangement uses TRBV6-2 or TRBV6-3 and TRBJ1-2; 9 bases agree with TRBD1. The V segment lost 2 bases and the J segment 2 bases; nucleotides outside the gene matches: 9. The CDR3 is 17 amino acids. CDR1 is MNHEY, CDR2 SVGEGT, per germline. CDR3 in amino acids: CASSYAATGGGNYGYTF. CDR3 in DNA: TGTGCCAGCAGTTACGCAGCAACAGGGGGCGGAAACTATGGCTACACCTTC.

In its sample, this clonotype was seen many times. DNA for the CDR3: TGTGCCAGCAGCTCCCGACTAGCGGGAGGGAGGGATGAGCAGTTCTTC. Translating it yields CASSSRLAGGRDEQFF. V is TRBV11-2 and J is TRBJ2-1; 14 nucleotides agree with TRBD2. The CDR3 is made up of 16 amino acids. V trimming: 4 bases; J trimming: 8 bases; junction bases outside the gene matches: 7. Germline V gene sequence: CDR1 SGHAT, CDR2 FQNNGV.

In this sample, this clonotype turned up a few times. The chain recombines TRBV24-1 with TRBJ2-5; tentatively, D is TRBD2 (6 bases). The germline V and J ends were trimmed by 6 bases and 5 bases, with 15 bases remaining between them. CDR1 is KGHDR and CDR2 is SFDVKD in the germline V gene. The CDR3 runs to 14 residues. The CDR3 bases are TGTGCCACCAGTTCGCCACTGGCGGGGGAGACCCAGTACTTC. Amino acid sequence: CATSSPLAGETQYF.